The text below deals with one TCR beta chain. This CDR3 region has 15 residues. Trimming pared 0 bases from V and 2 bases from J, leaving 8 bases between. Germline V gene lookup returns CDR1 MNHNS and CDR2 SASEGT. These data originate in a study of blood T cell repertoires in COVID-19. Study summary: T cells, B-cell-depleted T cells, or PBMCs provided the cDNA or gDNA that served as material.

Clones were sequenced by immunoSEQ multiplex PCR, and TCRdb holds only the in-frame ones, with some missing. The sample shows a few hundred thousand clones, approximately 86% of them seen only once. The source of this sequence is a human donor in a cohort sampled during active COVID-19. The source material was peripheral blood. The chain is built from TRBV6-1 and TRBJ2-1; possible D gene TRBD2, 7 bases. The CDR3 coding sequence is TGTGCCAGCAGTGAAGCGGGGGGGCCCTACAATGAGCAGTTCTTC. Its translation: CASSEAGGPYNEQFF.